The 27 T cell receptor beta chains given below trace back to one sample, sequenced in a study of long-term antiretroviral therapy in people with HIV. Investigators performed immunoSEQ version v3.0 at survey level. TCRdb's table, derived via immunoSEQ multiplex PCR, lists solely in-frame clones and lacks some. The data contain fewer than 40,000 clones, approximately 95% of them singletons. Source: unsorted PBMCs, taken 5.1 years after starting antiretroviral therapy. These receptor sequences come from a woman in her forties or fifties with HIV.

The rearrangement links TRBV14 to TRBJ1-2; D gene unclear. The length of the CDR3 is 13 residues. V lost 5 bases, J lost 0 bases, and 7 bases lay in between. The germline gives CDR1 SGHDN, CDR2 FVKESK. The CDR3 coding sequence is TGTGCCAGCAGCAAAGGCACTAACTATGGCTACACCTTC. Protein sequence: CASSKGTNYGYTF. The full variable domain, with the rest looked up from reference TRBV14 and TRBJ1-2, is EAGVTQFPSHSVIEKGQTVTLRCDPISGHDNLYWYRRVMGKEIKFLLHFVKESKQDESGMPNNRFLAERTGGTYSTLKVQPAELEDSGVYFCASSKGTNYGYTFGSGTRLTVV.

The V gene is TRBV30, the J gene TRBJ1-2; the D is unclear. V was clipped by 0 bases and J by 6 bases, with 8 bases between them. Germline V gene sequence: CDR1 GTSNPN, CDR2 SVGIG (reference sequence). This CDR3 contains 12 residues. The CDR3 spells CAWSVKGNGYTF. CDR3 DNA: TGTGCCTGGAGTGTAAAGGGAAATGGCTACACCTTC.

The V gene is TRBV19, the J gene TRBJ1-2, with 9 bases fitting TRBD1. Germline values: CDR1 LNHDA, CDR2 SQIVND (reference sequence). The CDR3 extends over 13 amino acids. V lost 3 bases and J lost 8; bases outside the gene matches: 4. As DNA, the CDR3 is TGTGCCAGTAGTATCCGGGACAGGGACGGCTACACCTTC. This codes for CASSIRDRDGYTF.

This clone was seen just once. This chain links TRBV7-2 with TRBJ1-1, with D hard to call. V was cut by 4 bases and J by 3 bases, with 12 bases left in between. The CDR3 runs 14 residues. Germline values: CDR1 SGHTA, CDR2 FQGNSA. The CDR3 DNA reads TGTGCCAGCAGCTCACGTGGAAGGGACACTGAAGCTTTCTTT. This translates into CASSSRGRDTEAFF.

The genes are TRBV7-3 and TRBJ2-5, with D tentatively TRBD1 or TRBD2 (6 bases each). CDR3 length: 13 residues. Trimming cost V 3 bases and J 5 bases, with 10 bases left between them. From germline, CDR1 is SGHTA and CDR2 FQGTGA. The CDR3 spells CASSFGGGETQYF. The CDR3 nucleotides read TGTGCCAGCAGCTTCGGGGGCGGGGAGACCCAGTACTTC.

The genes are TRBV30 and TRBJ2-2; D gene ambiguous. Between the trimmed V and J ends, which lost 4 bases and 0 bases, there was a span of 6 bases. The germline gives CDR1 GTSNPN, CDR2 SVGIG (reference sequence). The CDR3 loop spans 13 amino acids. The CDR3 protein is CAWTVTNTGELFF. The CDR3 DNA reads as TGTGCCTGGACGGTTACGAACACCGGGGAGCTGTTTTTT.

This clone was observed once. One end of the junction is discordant with germline, which a read error may explain. The gene calls are TRBV7-7 and TRBJ2-5, with 7 bases lining up with TRBD2. There are 16 residues in the CDR3. Germline V gene sequence: CDR1 SSHAT, CDR2 FNYEAQ (reference sequence). CDR3: CASSLLSGTPGETQYF. The CDR3 bases are TGTGCTAGCAGCCTTCTCAGCGGGACCCCCGGGGAGACCCAGTACTTC.

V usage is TRBV6-6 and J usage is TRBJ1-3; no firm D call. The CDR3 runs 12 residues. Germline lookup yields CDR1 MNHNY and CDR2 SVGAGI (reference sequence). V dropped 5 bases and J dropped 1 base, with 3 bases sitting between them. Here the CDR3 reads CASSDSGNTIYF. As DNA, the CDR3 is TGTGCCAGCAGTGATTCTGGAAACACCATATATTTT.

V is TRBV11-1 and J is TRBJ2-1; 12 bases line up with TRBD2. This CDR3 has 17 amino acids. Per the germline V gene, CDR1 is SGHAT and CDR2 is FQDESV (reference sequence). V lost 5 bases to trimming and J lost 7 bases; unmatched junction nucleotides: 12. The CDR3 is CASSPMAWTSGKNEQFF. The CDR3 DNA reads TGTGCCAGCAGCCCTATGGCATGGACTAGCGGGAAAAATGAGCAGTTCTTC.

This chain links TRBV6-5 with TRBJ2-1; weak D call: TRBD2 (5 bases). Trimming left V 6 bases short and J 2 bases short, with 14 bases between. This CDR3 is 15 amino acids long. From germline, CDR1 is MNHEY and CDR2 SVGAGI. The chain's CDR3 is CASSPSGSPYNEQFF. The CDR3 DNA reads TGTGCCAGCAGCCCTTCTGGGAGCCCCTACAATGAGCAGTTCTTC.

V is TRBV7-3 and J is TRBJ2-2, with D hard to call. Trimming stripped 0 bases from V and 4 bases from J, with 3 bases between. Per the germline V gene, CDR1 is SGHTA and CDR2 is FQGTGA. The CDR3 is 13 amino acids. The CDR3 region has the DNA TGTGCCAGCAGCTTAACCATCACCGGGGAGCTGTTTTTT. It specifies CASSLTITGELFF. Full variable domain (remainder filled in from reference TRBV7-3 and TRBJ2-2): GAGVSQTPSNKVTEKGKYVELRCDPISGHTALYWYRQSLGQGPEFLIYFQGTGAADDSGLPNDRFFAVRPEGSVSTLKIQRTERGDSAVYLCASSLTITGELFFGEGSRLTVL.

This CDR3 is CAISGGQWETQYF. CDR3 bases: TGTGCCATCAGTGGGGGGCAATGGGAGACCCAGTACTTC. This chain connects TRBV10-3 to TRBJ2-5; perhaps TRBD1 as D (6 bases). The CDR3 contains 13 residues. Germline CDR1 ENHRY, CDR2 SYGVKD. V gave up 4 bases and J gave up 5 bases, with 11 bases separating them.

V is TRBV6-5 and J is TRBJ1-3; no definite D call. V dropped 4 bases and J dropped 0 bases, with 7 bases sitting between them. Germline V gene data show CDR1 as MNHEY and CDR2 as SVGAGI. The CDR3 sequence is 14 residues long. DNA for the CDR3: TGTGCCAGCAGTTTCGGGAACTCTGGAAACACCATATATTTT. It translates to CASSFGNSGNTIYF.

The rearrangement joins TRBV10-3 to TRBJ1-6, with unresolved D. This CDR3 is built from 19 residues. Trimming left V 0 bases short and J 0 bases short, with 15 bases between. Per the germline V gene, CDR1 is ENHRY and CDR2 is SYGVKD. The CDR3 here is CAISESFPGLSSYNSPLHF. As DNA, the CDR3 is TGTGCCATCAGTGAGTCATTTCCGGGGTTAAGCTCCTATAATTCACCCCTCCACTTT.

The V call is TRBV19, the J call TRBJ2-6; D is tentatively TRBD1 or TRBD2 (6 bases each). This CDR3 is 17 amino acids long. Trimming left V 6 bases short and J 1 base short, with 16 bases between. Germline loops: CDR1 LNHDA, CDR2 SQIVND (reference sequence). CDR3 region: CASSTTGTESGANVLTF. The CDR3 DNA sequence: TGTGCCAGTAGCACTACAGGGACTGAATCTGGGGCCAACGTCCTGACTTTC.

Here the CDR3 reads CASSASDSPNTEAFF. DNA for the CDR3: TGTGCCAGCAGCGCCTCGGACAGTCCAAACACTGAAGCTTTCTTT. This chain joins TRBV9 and TRBJ1-1, with D perhaps matching TRBD1 (6 bases). V was clipped by 3 bases and J by 2 bases, with 14 bases between them. The CDR3 sequence is 15 residues long. From germline, CDR1 is SGDLS and CDR2 YYNGEE. Full variable domain (rest looked up from reference TRBV9 and TRBJ1-1): DSGVTQTPKHLITATGQRVTLRCSPRSGDLSVYWYQQSLDQGLQFLIQYYNGEERAKGNILERFSAQQFPDLHSELNLSSLELGDSALYFCASSASDSPNTEAFFGQGTRLTVV.

The chain uses TRBV5-6 and TRBJ1-4; D uncertain. Germline V lookup: CDR1 SGHDT, CDR2 YYEEEE. V lost 4 bases, J lost 5 bases, and 6 bases lay in between. The CDR3 totals 12 residues. CDR3 in DNA: TGTGCCAGCAGCCGATCGAATGAAAAACTGTTTTTT. Encoded protein: CASSRSNEKLFF.

The chain links TRBV19 to TRBJ2-4; 9 bases are shared with TRBD1. The CDR3 runs to 18 residues. Germline V lookup: CDR1 LNHDA, CDR2 SQIVND (reference sequence). V lost 7 bases to trimming and J lost 1 base; unmatched junction nucleotides: 14. The CDR3 DNA reads as TGTGCCAGTACCCCGGGACAGGGCATCTACGTTGCCAAAAACATTCAGTACTTC. Translation: CASTPGQGIYVAKNIQYF.

In its sample, this clone was seen once. This sequence joins TRBV5-1 and TRBJ1-1, with D unclear. Germline assignment: CDR1 SGHRS and CDR2 YFSETQ. CDR3 length equals 15 residues. V was pared by 5 bases and J by 1 base, with 15 bases between. The chain's CDR3 is CASRVLGRSNTEAFF. CDR3 DNA: TGCGCCAGCAGGGTTTTAGGACGGTCGAACACTGAAGCTTTCTTT.

J is TRBJ1-5 and V is TRBV6-5; 7 bases map to TRBD1. This CDR3 has 15 residues. From germline, CDR1 is MNHEY and CDR2 SVGAGI. V was pared by 6 bases and J by 5 bases, with 10 bases of the junction left unmatched. The CDR3 spells CASRKLVGGHQPQHF. CDR3 DNA sequence: TGTGCCAGCAGAAAATTAGTAGGGGGCCATCAGCCCCAGCATTTT.

This clone appeared a single time. V usage is TRBV9 and J usage is TRBJ2-3; 10 nucleotides line up with TRBD2. The CDR3 runs 17 residues. The V gene's germline CDR1 is SGDLS and CDR2 YYNGEE. The V and J ends lost 0 bases and 2 bases, in that order; junction bases with no gene match: 6. The CDR3 spells CASSVASGGAFTDTQYF. As DNA, the CDR3 is TGTGCCAGCAGCGTAGCAAGCGGGGGGGCGTTCACAGATACGCAGTATTTT.

The rearrangement links TRBV2 to TRBJ2-3, with 11 bases aligning to TRBD2. The CDR3 is 13 amino acids. In germline, CDR1 is SNHLY, CDR2 FYNNEI. The CDR3, as DNA: TGTGTCTCCGGGACTAGCGGCCTACATACGCAGTATTTT. Protein: CVSGTSGLHTQYF.

The CDR3 DNA sequence: TGTGCCAGTAGTCTCGAGGTGGGTCGTAACTATGGCTACACCTTC. Protein sequence: CASSLEVGRNYGYTF. J is TRBJ1-2 and V is TRBV19, with D uncertain. V lost 5 bases and J 1 base, leaving 14 bases between the germline ends. There are 15 residues in the CDR3. CDR1 and CDR2 (germline): LNHDA, SQIVND (reference sequence).

This clone was found once. This chain joins TRBV6-1 and TRBJ2-1, with 7 bases that match TRBD1. The CDR3 covers 17 residues. The junction had 13 bases not matched to a gene; V was cut back by 5 bases and J by 3 bases. The germline V gene has CDR1 MNHNS and CDR2 SASEGT. CDR3 in DNA: TGTGCCAGCAGTCAAGGCCCGGGACAGATAATCTACAATGAGCAGTTCTTC. Translation gives CASSQGPGQIIYNEQFF.

V gene TRBV7-3 combines with J gene TRBJ1-2, with D possibly TRBD1 on 5 matching bases. The V gene's germline CDR1 is SGHTA and CDR2 FQGTGA. V was pared by 5 bases and J by 8 bases, with 12 bases between. This CDR3 contains 12 residues. This chain's CDR3 is CASSAGTVGYTF. The CDR3 coding sequence is TGTGCCAGCAGCGCAGGGACGGTCGGCTACACCTTC.

This chain uses TRBV5-5 with TRBJ2-7; 9 bases align to TRBD1. Germline values: CDR1 SGHKS, CDR2 YYEKEE (reference sequence). This CDR3 region has 15 residues. Losses at the gene ends were 3 bases for V and 6 bases for J; bases not matched to a gene: 10. CDR3 DNA sequence: TGTGCCAGCAGCTGGACCCCGGGACAGGGAGGCGAGCAGTACTTC. This sequence encodes CASSWTPGQGGEQYF.

The rearrangement uses TRBV21-1 and TRBJ2-5; the D call in the table, TRBD2, was not verified against the DNA. TRBV21-1 is annotated as a pseudogene. There are 18 residues in the CDR3. The CDR3 region is CASSVPTSGPPKKETQYF. The DNA for the CDR3 is TGTGCCAGCAGCGTACCGACTAGCGGACCTCCCAAGAAAGAGACCCAGTACTTC.